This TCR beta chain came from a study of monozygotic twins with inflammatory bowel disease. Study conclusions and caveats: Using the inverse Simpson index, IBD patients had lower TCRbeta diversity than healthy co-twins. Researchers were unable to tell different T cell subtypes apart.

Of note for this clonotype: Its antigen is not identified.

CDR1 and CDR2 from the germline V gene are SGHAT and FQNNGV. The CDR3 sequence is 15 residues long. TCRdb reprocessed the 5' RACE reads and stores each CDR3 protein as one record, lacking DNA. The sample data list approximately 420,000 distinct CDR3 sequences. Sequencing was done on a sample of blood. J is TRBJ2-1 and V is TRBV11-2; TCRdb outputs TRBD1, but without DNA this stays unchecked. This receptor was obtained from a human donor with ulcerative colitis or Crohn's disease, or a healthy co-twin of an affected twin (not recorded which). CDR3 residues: CASRRPGRTYNEQFF.